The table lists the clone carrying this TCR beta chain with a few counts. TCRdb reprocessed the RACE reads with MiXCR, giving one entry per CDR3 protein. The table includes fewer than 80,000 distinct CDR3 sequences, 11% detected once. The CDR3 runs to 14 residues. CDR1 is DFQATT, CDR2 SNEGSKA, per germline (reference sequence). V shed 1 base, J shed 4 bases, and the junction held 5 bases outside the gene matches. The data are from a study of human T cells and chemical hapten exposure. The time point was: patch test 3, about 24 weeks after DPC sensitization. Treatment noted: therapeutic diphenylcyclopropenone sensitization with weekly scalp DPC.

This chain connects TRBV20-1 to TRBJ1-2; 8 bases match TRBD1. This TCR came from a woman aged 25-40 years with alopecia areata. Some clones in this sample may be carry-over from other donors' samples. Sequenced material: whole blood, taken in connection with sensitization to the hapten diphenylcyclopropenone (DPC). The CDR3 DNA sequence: TGCAGTGCTAGAGCCCCGGACAGGGTCTATGGCTACACCTTC. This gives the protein CSARAPDRVYGYTF.